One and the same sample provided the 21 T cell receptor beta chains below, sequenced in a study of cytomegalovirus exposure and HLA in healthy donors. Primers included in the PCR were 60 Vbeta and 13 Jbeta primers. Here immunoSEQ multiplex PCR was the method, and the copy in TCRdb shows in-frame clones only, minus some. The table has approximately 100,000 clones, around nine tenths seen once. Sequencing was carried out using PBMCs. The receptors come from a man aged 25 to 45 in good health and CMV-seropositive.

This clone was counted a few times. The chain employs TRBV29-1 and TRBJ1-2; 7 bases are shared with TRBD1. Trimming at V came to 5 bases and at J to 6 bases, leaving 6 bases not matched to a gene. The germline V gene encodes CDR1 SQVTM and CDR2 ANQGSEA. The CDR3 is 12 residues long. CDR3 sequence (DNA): TGCAGCGTTCCGGGGACAGCAAATGGCTACACCTTC. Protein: CSVPGTANGYTF.

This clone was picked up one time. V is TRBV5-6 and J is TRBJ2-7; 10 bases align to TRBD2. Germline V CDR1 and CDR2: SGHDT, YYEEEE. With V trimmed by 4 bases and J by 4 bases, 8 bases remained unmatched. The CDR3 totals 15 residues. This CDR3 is CASSPGLAGVYEQYF. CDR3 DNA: TGTGCCAGCAGCCCTGGGCTAGCGGGAGTATACGAGCAGTACTTC.

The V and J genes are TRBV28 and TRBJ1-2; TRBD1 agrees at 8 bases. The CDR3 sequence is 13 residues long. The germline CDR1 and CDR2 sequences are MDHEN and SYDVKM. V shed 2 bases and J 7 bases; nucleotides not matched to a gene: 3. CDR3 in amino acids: CASSLSRGRGYTF. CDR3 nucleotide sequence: TGTGCCAGCAGTTTAAGCAGGGGGCGTGGCTACACCTTC.

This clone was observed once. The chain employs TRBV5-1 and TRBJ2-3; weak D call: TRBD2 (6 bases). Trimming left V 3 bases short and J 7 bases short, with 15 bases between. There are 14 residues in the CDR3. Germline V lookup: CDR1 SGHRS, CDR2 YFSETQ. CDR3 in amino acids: CASSSDGTHNTQYF. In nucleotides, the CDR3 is TGCGCCAGCAGCTCGGACGGGACTCACAATACGCAGTATTTT.

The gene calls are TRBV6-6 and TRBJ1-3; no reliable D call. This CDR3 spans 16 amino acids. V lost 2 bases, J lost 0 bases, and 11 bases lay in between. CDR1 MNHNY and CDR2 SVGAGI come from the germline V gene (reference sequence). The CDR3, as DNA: TGTGCCAGCAGTTACGGAGAACGCGTCTCTGGAAACACCATATATTTT. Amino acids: CASSYGERVSGNTIYF.

Written as DNA, the CDR3 is TGTGCCAGCTCACCAAATACGGGTCAAGAGACCCAGTACTTC. Protein product: CASSPNTGQETQYF. V and J are TRBV18 and TRBJ2-5; D remains ambiguous. The CDR3 covers 14 residues. The germline gives CDR1 KGHSH, CDR2 LQKENI. V was trimmed by 2 bases and J by 2 bases, leaving 9 bases between them.

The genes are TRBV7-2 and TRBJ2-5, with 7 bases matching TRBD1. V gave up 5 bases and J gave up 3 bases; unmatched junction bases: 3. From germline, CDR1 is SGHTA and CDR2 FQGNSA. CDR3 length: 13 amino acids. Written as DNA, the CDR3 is TGTGCCAGCAGCGTGGACAGGAAAGAGACCCAGTACTTC. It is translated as CASSVDRKETQYF.

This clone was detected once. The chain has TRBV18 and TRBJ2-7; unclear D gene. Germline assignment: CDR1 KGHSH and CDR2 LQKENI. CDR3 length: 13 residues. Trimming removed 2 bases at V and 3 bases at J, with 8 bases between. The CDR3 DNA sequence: TGTGCCAGCTCACCAGCAGTTCTCTACGAGCAGTACTTC. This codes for CASSPAVLYEQYF. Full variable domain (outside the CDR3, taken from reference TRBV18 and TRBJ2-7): NAGVMQNPRHLVRRRGQEARLRCSPMKGHSHVYWYRQLPEEGLKFMVYLQKENIIDESGMPKERFSAEFPKEGPSILRIQQVVRGDSAAYFCASSPAVLYEQYFGPGTRLTVT.

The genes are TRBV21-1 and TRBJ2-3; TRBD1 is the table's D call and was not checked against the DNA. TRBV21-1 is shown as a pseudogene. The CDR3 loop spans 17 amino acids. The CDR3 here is CASSKGDRAGGRDTQYF. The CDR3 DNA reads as TGTGCCAGCAGCAAAGGTGATAGGGCAGGGGGGAGAGATACGCAGTATTTT.

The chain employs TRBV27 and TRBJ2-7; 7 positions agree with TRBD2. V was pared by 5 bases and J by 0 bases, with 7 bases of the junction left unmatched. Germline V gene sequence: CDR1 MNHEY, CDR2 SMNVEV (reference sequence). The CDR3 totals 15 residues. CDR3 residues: CASSVPSGSSYEQYF. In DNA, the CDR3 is TGTGCCAGCAGTGTTCCTAGCGGAAGCTCCTACGAGCAGTACTTC.

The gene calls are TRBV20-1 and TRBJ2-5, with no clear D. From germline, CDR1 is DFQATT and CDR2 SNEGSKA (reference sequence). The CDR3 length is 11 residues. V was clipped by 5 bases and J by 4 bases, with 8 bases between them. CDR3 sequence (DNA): TGCAGTGCTCCAAAGCGAGAGACCCAGTACTTC. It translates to CSAPKRETQYF.

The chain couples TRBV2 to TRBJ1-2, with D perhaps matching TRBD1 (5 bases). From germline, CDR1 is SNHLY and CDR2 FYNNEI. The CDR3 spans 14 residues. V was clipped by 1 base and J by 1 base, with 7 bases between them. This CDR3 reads CASSEGGHNYGYTF. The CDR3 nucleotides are TGTGCCAGCAGTGAAGGGGGCCATAACTATGGCTACACCTTC.

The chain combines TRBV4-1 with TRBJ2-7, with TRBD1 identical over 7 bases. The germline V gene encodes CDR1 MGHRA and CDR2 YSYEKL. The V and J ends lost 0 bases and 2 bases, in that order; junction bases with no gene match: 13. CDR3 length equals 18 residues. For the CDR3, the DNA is TGCGCCAGCAGCCAAGAACCGGTGCCCTGGACAGGAACCTACGAGCAGTACTTC. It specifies CASSQEPVPWTGTYEQYF.

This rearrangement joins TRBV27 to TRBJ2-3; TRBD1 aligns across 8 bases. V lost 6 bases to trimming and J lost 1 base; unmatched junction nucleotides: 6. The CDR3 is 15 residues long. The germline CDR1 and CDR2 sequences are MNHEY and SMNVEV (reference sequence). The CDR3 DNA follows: TGTGCCAGCAGAAAACCGGGACAGGGCACAGATACGCAGTATTTT. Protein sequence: CASRKPGQGTDTQYF.

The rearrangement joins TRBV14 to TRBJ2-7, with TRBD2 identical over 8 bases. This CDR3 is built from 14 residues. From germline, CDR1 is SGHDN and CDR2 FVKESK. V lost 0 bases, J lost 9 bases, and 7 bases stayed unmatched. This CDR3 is CASSQDQVTSGQYF. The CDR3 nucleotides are TGTGCCAGCAGCCAAGATCAGGTCACTAGCGGGCAGTACTTC.

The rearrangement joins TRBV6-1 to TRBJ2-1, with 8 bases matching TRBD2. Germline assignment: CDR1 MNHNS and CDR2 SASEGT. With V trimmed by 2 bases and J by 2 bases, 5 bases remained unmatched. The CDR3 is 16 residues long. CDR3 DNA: TGTGCCAGCAGTGAACAGAGAGCGGGGGCCTACAATGAGCAGTTCTTC. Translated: CASSEQRAGAYNEQFF.

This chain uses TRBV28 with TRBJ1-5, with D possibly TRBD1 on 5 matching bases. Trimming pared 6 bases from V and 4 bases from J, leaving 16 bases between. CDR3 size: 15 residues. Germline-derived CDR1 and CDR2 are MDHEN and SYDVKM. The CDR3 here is CASSRGRVVNQPQHF. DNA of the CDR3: TGTGCCAGCAGCCGCGGCAGGGTGGTGAATCAGCCCCAGCATTTT.

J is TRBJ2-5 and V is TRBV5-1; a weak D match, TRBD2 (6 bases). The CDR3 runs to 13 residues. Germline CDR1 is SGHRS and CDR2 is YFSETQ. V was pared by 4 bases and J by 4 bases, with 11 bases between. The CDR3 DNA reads TGCGCCAGCAGCCCGGGACTCCGAGAGACCCAGTACTTC. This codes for CASSPGLRETQYF.

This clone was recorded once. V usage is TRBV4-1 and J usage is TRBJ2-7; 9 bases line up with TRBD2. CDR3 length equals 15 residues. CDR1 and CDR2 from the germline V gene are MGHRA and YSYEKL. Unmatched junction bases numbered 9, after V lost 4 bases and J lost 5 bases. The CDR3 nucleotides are TGCGCCAGCAGCCCCATAGCGGGAGTTAGCCACGAGCAGTACTTC. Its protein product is CASSPIAGVSHEQYF.

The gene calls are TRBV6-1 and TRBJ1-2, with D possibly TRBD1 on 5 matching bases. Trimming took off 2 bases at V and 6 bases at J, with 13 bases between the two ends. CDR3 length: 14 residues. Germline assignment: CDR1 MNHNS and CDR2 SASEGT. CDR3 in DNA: TGTGCCAGCAGTGAAATCAAGGGGATTAATGGCTACACCTTC. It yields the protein CASSEIKGINGYTF.

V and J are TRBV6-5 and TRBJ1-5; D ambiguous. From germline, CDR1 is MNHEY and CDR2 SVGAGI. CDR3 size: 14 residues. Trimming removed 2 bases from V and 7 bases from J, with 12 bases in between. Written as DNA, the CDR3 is TGTGCCAGCAGTTACGCGGGGAACGGCCAGCCCCAGCATTTT. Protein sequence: CASSYAGNGQPQHF.